Given below is one TCR beta chain in context. The specificity of this receptor is unknown. Base qualities are missing; no much larger clone stands one base away. This specimen belongs to a study of Tregs in tolerant kidney transplant recipients (dated by TCRdb to the late 2010s). For context, the study as a whole: TCRbeta sequencing was used in the study to identify donor-specific regulatory T cells before combined kidney and bone marrow transplantation, and the identified cells were then tracked after transplant. TCRbeta repertoire sequencing was used in a few healthy controls to compare several ways of expanding Tregs specific for an allogeneic donor. The paper as a whole reports these results and caveats: The most biologically relevant and donor-specific TCRbeta repertoire appeared to be identified by expanding Tregs with activated donor B cells. Biological reproducibility was not directly assessed, although technical replication error appeared to be minimal. Because only a small number of patients were included, the study had limitations, and the results will need to be validated in larger populations as well as under other immunosuppression protocols.

For TCRbeta CDR3 sequencing, genomic DNA from the sorted cells was extracted using the QIAGEN DNeasy Blood and Tissue Kit. Through immunoSEQ, high-throughput TCRbeta CDR3 sequencing was done commercially, including PCR amplification with internal controls and bias correction. On the authors' methods: Unique productive TCRbeta sequences were defined by CDR3 nucleotide sequence where primers matched, and otherwise by CDR3 amino acid sequence together with Vbeta and Jbeta genes. Sorting error was corrected by removing sequences shared between sorted populations at a frequency ratio of 2:1 or less, and the remaining shared sequences were assigned to the higher population. Donor-reactive sequences were defined as at least 5-fold expanded in CFSE-low cells versus unstimulated cells, with frequency of at least 0.01% in CFSE-low cells. Jensen-Shannon divergence calculated on the top 100 TCRbeta sequences ranked by frequency was used to measure repertoire divergence. When a sample had multiple sequencing runs, each run was corrected for sorting error separately and the runs were then pooled. Not all clones reach the TCRdb copy of this immuneACCESS table, which keeps in-frame sequences only. Checked studies attribute under half of the gap to unresolved V genes and leave the rest unexplained. V and J calls and clone size are as listed in that table; D and trimming were resolved from the DNA. Across this sample there are about 240,000 clones, with 65% to 85% seen only once. The ten largest clones represent about 0.68% of the sample.

Unstimulated Tregs (CD4+CD25+CD127-), CD4+ non-Tregs (CD4+CD25-), CD4 and CD8 cells were FACS-sorted from thawed PBMCs. Healthy control blood came either as purchased buffy coats or from healthy volunteers. Healthy control blood was processed to PBMCs with a Ficoll density gradient and then cryopreserved, whereas patient PBMCs were collected both before and after transplant. V is shortened by 2 bases, J by 6 bases, and the region joining them spans 14 bases. The CDR3 measures 14 amino acids from cysteine to phenylalanine. The read is trimmed to its CDR3 DNA, 42 bases read in frame from base 1. Taken from the germline V gene (reference sequence), the CDR1 and CDR2 loops are LNHDA and SQIVND.

The chain couples TRBV19 to TRBJ2-7; the D segment cannot be called with confidence. Sequencing was carried out using CD4+ T cells from blood. This sequence was found in a human donor in good health. The DNA sequence follows: TGTGCCAGTAGTATAACAGCCCCCATGGGCGAGCAGTACTTC. Translated, this is CASSITAPMGEQYF.